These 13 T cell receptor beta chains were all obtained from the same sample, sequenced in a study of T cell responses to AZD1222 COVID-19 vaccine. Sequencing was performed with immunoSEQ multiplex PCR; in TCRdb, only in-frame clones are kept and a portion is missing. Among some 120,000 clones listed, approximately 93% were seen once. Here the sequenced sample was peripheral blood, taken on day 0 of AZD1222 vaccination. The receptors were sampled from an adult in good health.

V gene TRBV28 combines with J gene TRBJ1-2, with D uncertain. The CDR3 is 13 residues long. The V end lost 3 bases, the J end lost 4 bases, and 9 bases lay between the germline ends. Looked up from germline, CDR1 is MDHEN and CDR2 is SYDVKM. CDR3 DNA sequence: TGTGCCAGCAGTTTTGAGCGAGTCTATGGCTACACCTTC. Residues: CASSFERVYGYTF.

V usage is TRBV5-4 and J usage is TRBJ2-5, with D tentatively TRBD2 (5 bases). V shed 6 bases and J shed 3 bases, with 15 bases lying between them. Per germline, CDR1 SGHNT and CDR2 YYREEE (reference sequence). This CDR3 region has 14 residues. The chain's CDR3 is CASTLGGTKETQYF. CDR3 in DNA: TGTGCCAGCACCCTCGGAGGAACCAAAGAGACCCAGTACTTC.

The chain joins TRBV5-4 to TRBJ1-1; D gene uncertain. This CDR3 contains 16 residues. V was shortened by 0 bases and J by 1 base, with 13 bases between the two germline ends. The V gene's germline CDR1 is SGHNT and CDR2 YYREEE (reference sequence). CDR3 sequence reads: CASSLGIWVRNTEAFF. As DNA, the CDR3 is TGTGCCAGCAGCTTGGGAATTTGGGTTAGGAACACTGAAGCTTTCTTT.

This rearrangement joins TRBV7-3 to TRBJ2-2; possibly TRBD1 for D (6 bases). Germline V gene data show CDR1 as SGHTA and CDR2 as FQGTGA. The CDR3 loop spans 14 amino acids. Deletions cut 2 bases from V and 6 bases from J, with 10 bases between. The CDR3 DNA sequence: TGTGCCAGCAGCTTAGGGACATTCGCCGGGGAGCTGTTTTTT. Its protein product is CASSLGTFAGELFF.

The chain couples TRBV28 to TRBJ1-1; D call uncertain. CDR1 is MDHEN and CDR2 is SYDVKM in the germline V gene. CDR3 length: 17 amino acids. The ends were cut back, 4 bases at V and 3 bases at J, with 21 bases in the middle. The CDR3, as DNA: TGTGCCAGCAGTTCAATTACAGCCTCCAATCGTGACACTGAAGCTTTCTTT. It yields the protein CASSSITASNRDTEAFF.

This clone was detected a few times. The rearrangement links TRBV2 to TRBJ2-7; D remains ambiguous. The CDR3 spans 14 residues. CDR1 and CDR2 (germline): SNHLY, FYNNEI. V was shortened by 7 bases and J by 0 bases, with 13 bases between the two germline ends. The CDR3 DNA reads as TGTGCCAGCAATAGACGGTGGAGCTCCTACGAGCAGTACTTC. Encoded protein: CASNRRWSSYEQYF.

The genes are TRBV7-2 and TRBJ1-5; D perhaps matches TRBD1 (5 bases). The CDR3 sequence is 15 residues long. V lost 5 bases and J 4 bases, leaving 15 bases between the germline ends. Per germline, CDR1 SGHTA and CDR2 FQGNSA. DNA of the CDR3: TGTGCCAGCAGCGAGGACGGGGACCCTAATCAGCCCCAGCATTTT. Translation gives CASSEDGDPNQPQHF.

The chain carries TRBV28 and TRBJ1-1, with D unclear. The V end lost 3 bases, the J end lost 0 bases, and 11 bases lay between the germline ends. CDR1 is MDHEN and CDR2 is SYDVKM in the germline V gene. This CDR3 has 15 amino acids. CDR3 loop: CASSLAGTMNTEAFF. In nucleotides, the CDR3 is TGTGCCAGCAGTTTGGCAGGTACCATGAACACTGAAGCTTTCTTT. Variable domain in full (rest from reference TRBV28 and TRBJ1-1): DVKVTQSSRYLVKRTGEKVFLECVQDMDHENMFWYRQDPGLGLRLIYFSYDVKMKEKGDIPEGYSVSREKKERFSLILESASTNQTSMYLCASSLAGTMNTEAFFGQGTRLTVV.

CDR3 in amino acids: CASSRASGAIYEQYF. Written as DNA, the CDR3 is TGCGCCAGCAGCCGAGCGAGCGGGGCAATCTACGAGCAGTACTTC. The chain joins TRBV5-1 to TRBJ2-7, with 7 positions matching TRBD2. This CDR3 region has 15 residues. Germline values: CDR1 SGHRS, CDR2 YFSETQ. Unmatched junction bases numbered 10, after V lost 4 bases and J lost 3 bases.

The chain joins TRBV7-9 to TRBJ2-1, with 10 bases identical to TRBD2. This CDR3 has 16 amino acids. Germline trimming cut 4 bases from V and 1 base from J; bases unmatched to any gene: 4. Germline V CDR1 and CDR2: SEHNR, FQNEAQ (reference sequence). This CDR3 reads CASSYSGRGSYNEQFF. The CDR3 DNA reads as TGTGCCAGCAGCTACAGCGGGAGGGGGTCCTACAATGAGCAGTTCTTC.

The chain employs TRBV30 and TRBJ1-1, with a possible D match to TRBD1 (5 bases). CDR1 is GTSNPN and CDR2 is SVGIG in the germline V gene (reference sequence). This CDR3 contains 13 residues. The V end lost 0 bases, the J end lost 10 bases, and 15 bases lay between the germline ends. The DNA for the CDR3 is TGTGCCTGGAGTGTACTTGGAGGGAGGGGAGCTTTCTTT. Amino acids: CAWSVLGGRGAFF.

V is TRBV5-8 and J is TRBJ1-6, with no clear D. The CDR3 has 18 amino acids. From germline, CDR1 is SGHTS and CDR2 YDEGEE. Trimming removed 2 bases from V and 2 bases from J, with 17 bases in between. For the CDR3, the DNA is TGTGCCAGCAGCTTAGCACGGTCGAGTCGCGCCTATAATTCACCCCTCCACTTT. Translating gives CASSLARSSRAYNSPLHF.

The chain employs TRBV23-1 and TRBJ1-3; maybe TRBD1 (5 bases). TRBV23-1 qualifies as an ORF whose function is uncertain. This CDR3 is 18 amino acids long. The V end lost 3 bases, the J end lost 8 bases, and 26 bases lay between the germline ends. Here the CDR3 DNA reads TGCGCCAGCAGTCACCCCCCCGAAGAGGACCAGGGAGGGTACACCATATATTTT. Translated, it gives CASSHPPEEDQGGYTIYF.